The TCR beta chain under discussion was sequenced for a study of T cell responses to AZD1222 COVID-19 vaccine. General study points: In a largely white British group with more females than males, clonal diversity was possibly underestimated.

This CDR3 contains 11 residues. Trimming took off 5 bases at V and 2 bases at J, with 4 bases between the two ends. The germline gives CDR1 MDHEN, CDR2 SYDVKM. The data were produced by immunoSEQ multiplex PCR, yet TCRdb's version contains in-frame clones alone and is incomplete. Counted here are 150,000 to 200,000 clones, less than 90% occurring once; the ten biggest clones make up approximately 1.6%. Note on this clone: The antigen is undetermined.

The input for sequencing was peripheral blood, taken on day 0 of AZD1222 vaccination. The receptor's source is an adult in good health. The chain uses TRBV28 and TRBJ2-7; D is undetermined. The CDR3 sequence: CASSRPYEQYF. For the CDR3, the DNA is TGTGCCAGCAGTCGCCCCTACGAGCAGTACTTC.